This paragraph covers one T cell receptor beta chain sequence. The antigen remains unidentified. The sample belongs to a study of cytomegalovirus exposure and HLA in healthy donors. Study in general: Unique TCRs numbering some 80 million, obtained from HLA-typed donors, made up an early data release. Findings of the study overall: A link between a missense DCLRE1C variant and TCR beta V- and J-gene trimming emerged from a later analysis.

V lost 1 base, J lost 7 bases, and 12 bases stayed unmatched. The CDR3 sequence is 17 residues long. Germline values: CDR1 SGHDT, CDR2 YYEEEE. The PCR employed 60 Vbeta primers together with 13 Jbeta primers. Using immunoSEQ multiplex PCR, the repertoire was profiled, and TCRdb retains in-frame clones only, with some absent. The data contain 150,000 or so clones, around 72% of them singletons. Donors had nominal health at sampling but likely had unrecorded immune exposures. J is TRBJ2-3 and V is TRBV5-6, with 10 bases lining up with TRBD2. The sequence was collected from a middle-aged woman in good health and CMV-seropositive. The sample was PBMCs. CDR3 bases: TGTGCCAGCAGCTTGAGGGCTTCTCCAGCGGGGGGGTATACGCAGTATTTT. Its translation is CASSLRASPAGGYTQYF. The full variable domain, with the rest looked up from reference TRBV5-6 and TRBJ2-3, is DAGVTQSPTHLIKTRGQQVTLRCSPKSGHDTVSWYQQALGQGPQFIFQYYEEEERQRGNFPDRFSGHQFPNYSSELNVNALLLGDSALYLCASSLRASPAGGYTQYFGPGTRLTVL.